This TCR beta chain derives from a study of blood T cells in healthy people across ages. Study outcomes and limitations: When set beside aged donors, long-lived donors presented more naive CD4+ cells and higher diversity. Naive T cell percentage by flow cytometry tracked strongly with beta diversity.

Samples each yielded at least 5 micrograms of total RNA. This clonotype was counted at least ten times. The antigen is unknown. Through a sample-barcoded 5' primer and a J-beta primer mix, a second PCR was run for about 7 to 12 cycles. Each cDNA molecule carried a tag from a template-switch adaptor that contained 12 random nucleotides. TCRdb called the 5' RACE reads again in MiXCR, with one record for every CDR3 protein. The sample carries just under 900,000 distinct CDR3 sequences, around 28% recorded once. The sequenced sample consisted of blood. This receptor was taken from a woman at least 80 years old in good health.

This CDR3 reads CASSQEGTQVGDTQYF. The CDR3 nucleotides are TGCGCCAGCAGCCAAGAAGGGACCCAGGTTGGAGATACGCAGTATTTT. The chain joins TRBV4-3 to TRBJ2-3; D could derive from TRBD1 or TRBD2 (5 bases each). CDR1 is LGHNA, CDR2 YSLEER, per germline. CDR3 length: 16 residues. The V end lost 0 bases, the J end lost 5 bases, and 15 bases lay between the germline ends.